Presented here are 24 T cell receptor beta chains from one specimen sequenced in a study of blood T cell repertoires in COVID-19. This table comes from immunoSEQ multiplex PCR, and its TCRdb copy is limited to in-frame clones, with some not included. The sample has some 250,000 clones, about 85% seen once; the top ten hold roughly 8%. Sequences were obtained from peripheral blood. The receptors originated from a woman over 75 with acute or convalescent COVID-19.

The chain combines TRBV19 with TRBJ2-2; TRBD2 matches at 7 bases. The V segment lost 1 base and the J segment 1 base; nucleotides outside the gene matches: 3. CDR1 and CDR2 from the germline V gene are LNHDA and SQIVND (reference sequence). The CDR3 loop spans 16 amino acids. CDR3 protein: CASSIVVAGNTGELFF. The CDR3 DNA is TGTGCCAGTAGTATAGTCGTAGCGGGGAACACCGGGGAGCTGTTTTTT.

The V and J genes are TRBV5-4 and TRBJ1-2, with 9 bases that match TRBD1. V lost 4 bases and J lost 1; bases outside the gene matches: 8. The CDR3 loop spans 16 amino acids. Germline CDR1 is SGHNT and CDR2 is YYREEE (reference sequence). This CDR3 reads CASSIKTGGLNYGYTF. The DNA for the CDR3 is TGTGCCAGCAGCATCAAGACAGGGGGTCTTAACTATGGCTACACCTTC.

The rearrangement links TRBV7-2 to TRBJ2-1; 11 nucleotides agree with TRBD2. The trim removed 1 base at V and 10 bases at J, leaving 9 bases unmatched. CDR3 length: 16 amino acids. CDR1 SGHTA and CDR2 FQGNSA come from the germline V gene. CDR3 DNA: TGTGCCAGCAGCTTAGGGGCTAGCGGGAGGTCCCCCGAGCAGTTCTTC. Translating gives CASSLGASGRSPEQFF.

V gene TRBV6-5 combines with J gene TRBJ1-3; D possibly corresponds to TRBD1 (5 bases). Deletions cut 6 bases from V and 2 bases from J, with 11 bases between. There are 14 residues in the CDR3. Germline CDR1 reads MNHEY; CDR2 reads SVGAGI. The CDR3 region is CASRADSTGNTIYF. The CDR3 region has the DNA TGTGCCAGCAGAGCCGACAGTACTGGAAACACCATATATTTT.

V gene TRBV5-1 combines with J gene TRBJ2-7; D gene unclear. Deletions cut 0 bases from V and 5 bases from J, with 12 bases between. CDR3 size: 14 residues. CDR1 is SGHRS, CDR2 YFSETQ, per germline. CDR3 region: CASSLVSVSDEQYF. The CDR3 DNA is TGCGCCAGCAGCTTGGTGTCGGTGAGCGACGAGCAGTACTTC.

The J gene is TRBJ2-1, the V gene TRBV9, with 10 nucleotides matching TRBD2. The germline CDR1 and CDR2 sequences are SGDLS and YYNGEE. With 0 bases clipped from V and 7 bases from J, the junction kept 7 bases outside the gene matches. The CDR3 sequence is 16 residues long. This chain's CDR3 is CASSVAPAGGYNEQFF. CDR3 nucleotide sequence: TGTGCCAGCAGCGTAGCTCCAGCGGGGGGGTATAATGAGCAGTTCTTC.

The chain carries TRBV7-2 and TRBJ2-1, with 8 bases identical to TRBD2. There are 15 residues in the CDR3. J was trimmed by 6 bases and V by 3 bases; bases with no gene match: 7. Germline V lookup: CDR1 SGHTA, CDR2 FQGNSA. CDR3 DNA: TGTGCCAGCAGCTTGGCGGGGGGTTTGTTCAATGAGCAGTTCTTC. Amino acid sequence: CASSLAGGLFNEQFF.

V gene TRBV7-8 combines with J gene TRBJ1-5; no firm D call. This CDR3 is 15 amino acids long. Trimming pared 3 bases from V and 2 bases from J, leaving 11 bases between. Germline values: CDR1 SGHVS, CDR2 FQNEAQ. CDR3 amino acids: CASSFANGGNQPQHF. In DNA form, the CDR3 reads TGTGCCAGCAGCTTTGCAAACGGGGGCAATCAGCCCCAGCATTTT.

CDR3 amino acids: CASSPGTSGGNEQFF. Here the CDR3 DNA reads TGTGCCAGTAGTCCCGGGACTAGCGGCGGCAATGAGCAGTTCTTC. The chain is built from TRBV19 and TRBJ2-1, with 11 bases identical to TRBD2. V was pared by 5 bases and J by 6 bases, with 6 bases of the junction left unmatched. Germline V gene data show CDR1 as LNHDA and CDR2 as SQIVND (reference sequence). The CDR3 is made up of 15 amino acids.

This chain uses TRBV6-5 with TRBJ2-5; D unclear. The CDR3 totals 14 residues. Germline loops: CDR1 MNHEY, CDR2 SVGAGI. Between the trimmed V and J ends, which lost 7 bases and 5 bases, there was a span of 17 bases. CDR3 nucleotides: TGTGCCAGCAAGAGTACTCGGTCCGGTGAGACCCAGTACTTC. This codes for CASKSTRSGETQYF.

The V gene is TRBV5-1, the J gene TRBJ2-5, with D perhaps matching TRBD1 (7 bases). Trimming pared 0 bases from V and 5 bases from J, leaving 17 bases between. The CDR3 sequence is 16 residues long. The germline V gene has CDR1 SGHRS and CDR2 YFSETQ. CDR3 sequence: CASSLAGRQGSETQYF. The DNA for the CDR3 is TGCGCCAGCAGCTTGGCCGGGAGACAGGGTTCGGAGACCCAGTACTTC.

V usage is TRBV5-1 and J usage is TRBJ2-3; the match to TRBD2 covers 7 bases. CDR3 length: 14 residues. The J segment lost 4 bases and the V segment lost 2 bases, leaving 4 bases of the junction unmatched. The germline CDR1 and CDR2 sequences are SGHRS and YFSETQ. CDR3 in DNA: TGCGCCAGCAGCTTAGCGGGGCGGGCAGATACGCAGTATTTT. Translation gives CASSLAGRADTQYF.

This sequence joins TRBV6-5 and TRBJ1-3; no clear D gene. The CDR3 runs to 16 residues. Per germline, CDR1 MNHEY and CDR2 SVGAGI. With 4 bases removed from V and 0 bases from J, the gap between germline ends came to 13 bases. The CDR3 DNA reads as TGTGCCAGCAGTTTCGGAGACGGTAGCTCTGGAAACACCATATATTTT. This codes for CASSFGDGSSGNTIYF.

The chain is built from TRBV19 and TRBJ1-3; D is unresolved. The CDR3 extends over 13 amino acids. Looked up from germline, CDR1 is LNHDA and CDR2 is SQIVND (reference sequence). With 5 bases removed from V and 1 base from J, the gap between germline ends came to 6 bases. In DNA form, the CDR3 reads TGTGCCAGTAGTTACATTTCTGGAAACACCATATATTTT. This translates into CASSYISGNTIYF.

The rearrangement uses TRBV7-2 and TRBJ2-3; D possibly corresponds to TRBD2 (5 bases). V was pared by 5 bases and J by 4 bases, with 19 bases between. This CDR3 is 16 amino acids long. Germline CDR1 is SGHTA and CDR2 is FQGNSA. The CDR3 DNA reads as TGTGCCAGCAGCCCGCGACTACCCCCTATCTCAGATACGCAGTATTTT. This translates into CASSPRLPPISDTQYF.

The chain combines TRBV6-5 with TRBJ2-1; D is perhaps TRBD1 (6 bases). The germline V gene has CDR1 MNHEY and CDR2 SVGAGI. The CDR3 runs 14 residues. V shed 6 bases and J shed 7 bases, with 16 bases lying between them. CDR3 residues: CASRLRAGVNEQFF. CDR3 DNA: TGTGCCAGCAGACTTAGGGCAGGGGTGAATGAGCAGTTCTTC.

The rearrangement links TRBV6-1 to TRBJ1-2; 8 positions match TRBD1. V was clipped by 7 bases and J by 5 bases; unmatched bases: 12. Germline V lookup: CDR1 MNHNS, CDR2 SASEGT. The CDR3 sequence is 15 residues long. CDR3 loop: CASTTSGTGVYGYTF. CDR3 nucleotide sequence: TGTGCCAGCACTACTTCCGGGACAGGAGTATATGGCTACACCTTC.

The V gene is TRBV6-1, the J gene TRBJ2-5; tentatively, D is TRBD2 (5 bases). Germline CDR1 and CDR2: MNHNS and SASEGT. V was pared by 1 base and J by 4 bases, with 16 bases between. This CDR3 contains 16 residues. This CDR3 is CASSEERLMFLETQYF. CDR3 DNA sequence: TGTGCCAGCAGTGAAGAAAGACTAATGTTCCTAGAGACCCAGTACTTC.

This clone was seen once. The chain combines TRBV30 with TRBJ1-1; TRBD1 matches at 8 bases. The junction had 11 bases not matched to a gene; V was cut back by 3 bases and J by 8 bases. Per germline, CDR1 GTSNPN and CDR2 SVGIG (reference sequence). This CDR3 region has 14 residues. CDR3 in DNA: TGTGCCTGGAGCCCCGGACAGGGACTGCGAGAAGCTTTCTTT. It codes for CAWSPGQGLREAFF.

J is TRBJ1-5 and V is TRBV28, with D uncertain. The CDR3 consists of 16 residues. From germline, CDR1 is MDHEN and CDR2 SYDVKM. With 5 bases removed from V and 4 bases from J, the gap between germline ends came to 18 bases. The CDR3 spells CASSPPWGVGNQPQHF. CDR3 nucleotide sequence: TGTGCCAGCAGTCCGCCATGGGGAGTGGGGAATCAGCCCCAGCATTTT. Full variable domain (rest looked up from reference TRBV28 and TRBJ1-5): DVKVTQSSRYLVKRTGEKVFLECVQDMDHENMFWYRQDPGLGLRLIYFSYDVKMKEKGDIPEGYSVSREKKERFSLILESASTNQTSMYLCASSPPWGVGNQPQHFGDGTRLSIL.

The genes are TRBV24-1 and TRBJ1-6; D uncertain. The CDR3 runs 16 residues. V shed 7 bases and J shed 2 bases, with 14 bases lying between them. Germline V gene lookup returns CDR1 KGHDR and CDR2 SFDVKD. The CDR3 loop is CATSWRRGPYNSPLHF. The CDR3 DNA is TGTGCCACCAGCTGGAGGAGAGGGCCCTATAATTCACCCCTCCACTTT.

A note on this clone: This CDR3 is also generated by other DNA sequences in the sample. The chain carries TRBV5-1 and TRBJ2-2, with 8 bases identical to TRBD2. Per the germline V gene, CDR1 is SGHRS and CDR2 is YFSETQ. The CDR3 runs 15 residues. V was pared by 3 bases and J by 2 bases, with 3 bases of the junction left unmatched. This chain's CDR3 is CASSSGTRNTGELFF. CDR3 DNA sequence: TGCGCCAGCAGCTCCGGGACTAGAAACACCGGGGAGCTGTTTTTT.

V usage is TRBV6-2 or TRBV6-3 and J usage is TRBJ2-5; 7 nucleotides line up with TRBD2. The germline gives CDR1 MNHEY, CDR2 SVGEGT. The CDR3 extends over 16 amino acids. The V and J ends lost 4 bases and 4 bases, in that order; junction bases with no gene match: 12. The CDR3 DNA reads as TGTGCCAGCAGTTCCGGACCCCCGGGACTATCAGAGACCCAGTACTTC. Translation gives CASSSGPPGLSETQYF.

This clone was detected only a few times. The V and J genes are TRBV4-1 and TRBJ1-1, with TRBD1 as a possible D gene (6 bases). Trimming removed 6 bases from V and 4 bases from J, with 12 bases in between. The CDR3 covers 13 residues. From germline, CDR1 is MGHRA and CDR2 YSYEKL. CDR3 sequence (DNA): TGCGCCAGCAGTTCTCAGGGGACCACTGAAGCTTTCTTT. This codes for CASSSQGTTEAFF.